This passage covers 24 T cell receptor beta chains from one sample sequenced in a study of T cells in Graves' hyperthyroidism and ophthalmopathy. The CDR3 regions of TCR beta were amplified from RNA transcripts. The study used the HTBI primer set for a first-round RT-PCR of the TCR CDR3. A single record per CDR3 protein comes from TCRdb applying MiXCR to the multiplex PCR reads. Of approximately 690,000 distinct CDR3 sequences listed, more than 12% were seen once; the top ten hold roughly an eighth. Sequenced material: blood. The receptors here all came from a woman in her fifties or sixties with Graves' ophthalmopathy.

This clonotype was observed many times. In DNA form, the CDR3 reads TGTGCCAGCAGTTTACTCCCCGGGGGGGAGACCCAGTACTTC. Residues: CASSLLPGGETQYF. The rearrangement uses TRBV12-3 or TRBV12-4 and TRBJ2-5; 7 nucleotides line up with TRBD2. The CDR3 runs to 14 residues. With V trimmed by 2 bases and J by 5 bases, 5 bases remained unmatched.

This clonotype was counted many times. The chain joins TRBV11-2 to TRBJ2-1; 8 nucleotides align to TRBD2. The CDR3 totals 14 residues. V lost 2 bases and J lost 8; bases outside the gene matches: 5. Germline V gene data show CDR1 as SGHAT and CDR2 as FQNNGV. DNA for the CDR3: TGTGCCAGCAGCTTAAGCGGGAGAGAGGATGAGCAGTTCTTC. Translation gives CASSLSGREDEQFF.

This clonotype was found many times. The V call is TRBV9, the J call TRBJ1-2, with TRBD1 identical over 9 bases. Trimming took 3 bases from V and 8 from J; bases not matched to a gene: 5. The CDR3 is 13 residues long. Germline V CDR1 and CDR2: SGDLS, YYNGEE. The CDR3: CASSETGTGGYTF. For the CDR3, the DNA is TGTGCCAGCAGCGAGACCGGGACAGGGGGCTACACCTTC.

The sample holds many counts of this clonotype. V is TRBV19 and J is TRBJ2-1, with 9 bases identical to TRBD2. With V trimmed by 3 bases and J by 5 bases, 5 bases remained unmatched. CDR1 LNHDA and CDR2 SQIVND come from the germline V gene (reference sequence). CDR3 length equals 15 residues. DNA of the CDR3: TGTGCCAGTAGTATCCTAGCGGGGACCAACAATGAGCAGTTCTTC. This sequence encodes CASSILAGTNNEQFF. The full variable domain, its missing parts supplied by reference TRBV19 and TRBJ2-1, is DGGITQSPKYLFRKEGQNVTLSCEQNLNHDAMYWYRQDPGQGLRLIYYSQIVNDFQKGDIAEGYSVSREKKESFPLTVTSAQKNPTAFYLCASSILAGTNNEQFFGPGTRLTVL.

In its sample, this clonotype was seen many times. The chain couples TRBV9 to TRBJ2-2, with D possibly being TRBD1 (5 bases). This CDR3 has 15 residues. Deletions cut 0 bases from V and 2 bases from J, with 8 bases between. From germline, CDR1 is SGDLS and CDR2 YYNGEE. CDR3 DNA sequence: TGTGCCAGCAGCGTAGGGGGCGGAAACACCGGGGAGCTGTTTTTT. The encoded protein is CASSVGGGNTGELFF.

This clonotype occurred many times. The chain carries TRBV27 and TRBJ1-1, with no clear D. The CDR3 has 14 amino acids. Deletions cut 3 bases from V and 7 bases from J, with 15 bases between. Germline V gene sequence: CDR1 MNHEY, CDR2 SMNVEV (reference sequence). The CDR3 loop is CASSFAGLRGEAFF. CDR3 DNA sequence: TGTGCCAGCAGTTTTGCAGGTCTCCGAGGTGAAGCTTTCTTT.

This clonotype has at least ten counts. The chain combines TRBV28 with TRBJ2-1; D might be TRBD1 or TRBD2, each matching 5 bases. This CDR3 region has 16 residues. The V end was cut by 2 bases, the J end by 1 base, with 12 bases between. CDR1 and CDR2 from the germline V gene are MDHEN and SYDVKM. The CDR3: CASSLVGVRSYNEQFF. CDR3 in DNA: TGTGCCAGCAGTTTAGTGGGGGTAAGGTCCTACAATGAGCAGTTCTTC.

In its sample, this clonotype was seen many times. The rearrangement links TRBV5-1 to TRBJ2-1; 13 bases map to TRBD2. The J segment lost 3 bases and the V segment lost 4 bases, leaving 10 bases of the junction unmatched. The CDR3 covers 18 residues. CDR1 and CDR2 (germline): SGHRS, YFSETQ. CDR3 region: CASSPGLAGASYYNEQFF. The DNA of the CDR3 is TGCGCCAGCAGCCCAGGACTAGCGGGAGCCTCTTACTACAATGAGCAGTTCTTC. Variable domain in full (rest from reference TRBV5-1 and TRBJ2-1): KAGVTQTPRYLIKTRGQQVTLSCSPISGHRSVSWYQQTPGQGLQFLFEYFSETQRNKGNFPGRFSGRQFSNSRSEMNVSTLELGDSALYLCASSPGLAGASYYNEQFFGPGTRLTVL.

V and J are TRBV5-1 and TRBJ1-6; a possible D gene is TRBD1 (6 bases). The germline CDR1 and CDR2 sequences are SGHRS and YFSETQ. The CDR3 loop spans 14 amino acids. The V gene lost 0 bases and the J gene lost 13 bases, with 14 bases spanning the gap. The CDR3 is CASSLGTVSLPLHF. The CDR3 region has the DNA TGCGCCAGCAGCTTGGGGACAGTCTCTCTCCCCCTCCACTTT.

Regarding this clonotype: A much larger clone lies a single base off, so this may be a read error. V and J are TRBV6-9 and TRBJ1-5, with D tentatively TRBD1 (5 bases). The germline CDR1 and CDR2 sequences are MNHGY and SVAAGI. The CDR3 is 16 residues long. Here the CDR3 reads CSSSYYRTSSNQPQHF. The CDR3 bases are TGTTCCAGCAGTTATTACAGGACTAGTAGCAATCAGCCCCAGCATTTT.

The chain employs TRBV24-1 and TRBJ2-6; D might be TRBD1 (5 bases). CDR1 is KGHDR, CDR2 SFDVKD, per germline. Trimming removed 5 bases from V and 0 bases from J, with 10 bases in between. CDR3 size: 16 residues. Here the CDR3 reads CATSGKTVSGANVLTF. CDR3 sequence (DNA): TGTGCCACCAGTGGCAAGACAGTCTCTGGGGCCAACGTCCTGACTTTC.

This clonotype turned up a few times. This rearrangement joins TRBV18 to TRBJ1-1, with D hard to call. The V end was cut by 0 bases, the J end by 10 bases, with 9 bases between. The CDR3 is 12 amino acids. CDR1 KGHSH and CDR2 LQKENI come from the germline V gene. CDR3 amino acids: CASSPPTGGAFF. The CDR3 region has the DNA TGTGCCAGCTCACCACCCACCGGTGGAGCTTTCTTT.

This clonotype was seen at least ten times. V gene TRBV5-1 combines with J gene TRBJ2-7; 11 bases are a match to TRBD2. This CDR3 has 15 residues. Unmatched junction bases numbered 4, after V lost 0 bases and J lost 5 bases. Germline V gene lookup returns CDR1 SGHRS and CDR2 YFSETQ. The CDR3 coding sequence is TGCGCCAGCAGCTTGGATCTAGCGGGAGGCGACGAGCAGTACTTC. Amino acids: CASSLDLAGGDEQYF.

This clonotype was recorded many times. V usage is TRBV12-3 or TRBV12-4 and J usage is TRBJ2-1; TRBD2 agrees at 8 bases. The CDR3 sequence is 14 residues long. Trimming took 7 bases from V and 6 from J; bases not matched to a gene: 8. The CDR3 region is CASTSGGIGNEQFF. CDR3 DNA: TGTGCCAGCACCTCGGGGGGGATAGGCAATGAGCAGTTCTTC.

This clonotype was seen ten or more times. The chain uses TRBV5-1 and TRBJ2-3; D is uncertain. Germline V CDR1 and CDR2: SGHRS, YFSETQ. The CDR3 is 14 amino acids. The ends were cut back, 4 bases at V and 0 bases at J, with 9 bases in the middle. The CDR3 DNA is TGCGCCAGCAGCACAAGCCATAGCACAGATACGCAGTATTTT. Translation: CASSTSHSTDTQYF.

A few counts support this clonotype. The rearrangement links TRBV25-1 to TRBJ2-7; D is uncertain. The CDR3 has 13 residues. CDR1 and CDR2 (germline): MGHDK, SYGVNS. Trimming took off 7 bases at V and 2 bases at J, with 12 bases between the two ends. In nucleotides, the CDR3 is TGTGCCAGCACTTCGGGCCAACCCTACGAGCAGTACTTC. This codes for CASTSGQPYEQYF.

V and J are TRBV7-8 and TRBJ2-3, with 11 bases aligning to TRBD2. J was trimmed by 2 bases and V by 5 bases; bases with no gene match: 6. Germline V lookup: CDR1 SGHVS, CDR2 FQNEAQ. The CDR3 covers 16 residues. This CDR3 reads CASSRTSGGFTDTQYF. The CDR3 bases are TGTGCCAGCAGCCGCACTAGCGGGGGATTCACAGATACGCAGTATTTT.

Comments on this clonotype: This may be a read error: a much more frequent sequence differs by one nucleotide. The V call is TRBV28, the J call TRBJ2-5; TRBD2 agrees at 7 bases. Germline lookup yields CDR1 MDHEN and CDR2 SYDVKM. This CDR3 region has 12 residues. This chain's CDR3 is CACSLLAETQYF. The CDR3 DNA is TGTGCCTGCAGTTTACTAGCGGAGACCCAGTACTTC. Together with reference TRBV28 and TRBJ2-5, the CDR3 gives the full variable domain: DVKVTQSSRYLVKRTGEKVFLECVQDMDHENMFWYRQDPGLGLRLIYFSYDVKMKEKGDIPEGYSVSREKKERFSLILESASTNQTSMYLCACSLLAETQYFGPGTRLLVL.

This clonotype was counted many times. V and J are TRBV20-1 and TRBJ2-1; 7 bases line up with TRBD2. V trimming: 0 bases; J trimming: 9 bases; junction bases outside the gene matches: 11. Germline CDR1 reads DFQATT; CDR2 reads SNEGSKA (reference sequence). The CDR3 covers 15 residues. The CDR3 region has the DNA TGCAGTGCTAGAGACCCCTCGCGGGAGTCGCGTGAGCAGTTCTTC. Translated, it gives CSARDPSRESREQFF.

Points on this clonotype: A single base separates this from a much larger clone, so it may be a read error. J is TRBJ2-3 and V is TRBV12-3 or TRBV12-4; D remains unclear. This CDR3 comprises 13 residues. The CDR3 sequence is CAGSLTHTDTQYF. CDR3 nucleotides: TGTGCCGGCAGTTTAACCCACACAGATACGCAGTATTTT.

Ten or more counts support this clonotype. The chain is built from TRBV28 and TRBJ2-1, with TRBD2 matching 11 bases. CDR3 length: 15 residues. Germline V CDR1 and CDR2: MDHEN, SYDVKM. V was clipped by 7 bases and J by 6 bases; unmatched bases: 8. CDR3 residues: CASNLSGRALNEQFF. CDR3 bases: TGTGCCAGCAATCTTAGCGGGAGGGCCCTCAATGAGCAGTTCTTC.

This clonotype was seen at least ten times. This chain links TRBV12-3 or TRBV12-4 with TRBJ1-1; D not certain. The CDR3 has 14 residues. V dropped 6 bases and J dropped 0 bases, with 11 bases sitting between them. In nucleotides, the CDR3 is TGTGCCAGCAGACTAATGGGAATGAACACTGAAGCTTTCTTT. Translating gives CASRLMGMNTEAFF.

This clonotype was seen a single time. The V gene is TRBV5-4, the J gene TRBJ2-2; 11 bases are a match to TRBD2. This CDR3 contains 17 residues. J was trimmed by 5 bases and V by 0 bases; bases with no gene match: 6. Germline V gives CDR1 SGHNT, CDR2 YYREEE (reference sequence). The CDR3 sequence: CASSLGPLAGVTGELFF. CDR3 sequence (DNA): TGTGCCAGCAGCTTGGGCCCACTAGCGGGAGTTACCGGGGAGCTGTTTTTT.

The chain employs TRBV19 and TRBJ1-2, with D perhaps TRBD1 (6 bases). Trimming stripped 3 bases from V and 4 bases from J, with 12 bases between. The CDR3 consists of 14 residues. Germline V lookup: CDR1 LNHDA, CDR2 SQIVND (reference sequence). The DNA of the CDR3 is TGTGCCAGTAGTATTCCTCAGGGGTCCTATGGCTACACCTTC. It codes for CASSIPQGSYGYTF.